This T cell receptor (beta chain) appears in the sequencing data of a study of OX40 agonist ivuxolimab in advanced cancers. Regarding the research as a whole: Ivuxolimab, which targeted the costimulatory receptor OX40 (CD134), was an agonistic, fully human IgG2 monoclonal antibody. Intravenous ivuxolimab was administered to patients every 2 weeks at six dose levels: 0.01, 0.1, 0.3, 1.5, 3 and 10 mg/kg. Of the approximately 50 dose-escalation patients, hepatocellular carcinoma was present in about 20, melanoma in around 15, renal cell carcinoma in 9 and head and neck cancer in 9. In the dose-escalation cohort, roughly 80% of patients were male, and the mean age was approximately 64 years, with a range of about 23 to 85. Prior anti-PD-1, anti-PD-L1 or anti-CTLA-4 therapy was permitted, and checkpoint inhibitors had been received by less than 45% of dose-escalation patients. Partial responses were achieved by three dose-escalation patients, of whom one had hepatocellular carcinoma and two had cutaneous melanoma. Peripheral TCRbeta sequencing was intended to test whether TCR sequence diversity was altered and clonal T-cell expansion was caused by ivuxolimab. The monotherapy dose-escalation portion (N of about 50 patients) of the phase I ivuxolimab trial is reported in the paper.

Patients with autoimmune disease history or receiving systemic immunosuppression were excluded from the trial. Peripheral blood for TCR sequencing was collected from all dose cohorts at baseline, on cycle 4 day 1, and on cycle 7 day 1. The samples were drawn from a first-in-human, open-label, multicenter phase I dose-escalation trial of ivuxolimab. Adults with locally advanced or metastatic melanoma, renal cell carcinoma, hepatocellular carcinoma or head and neck squamous cell carcinoma were enrolled in the trial. Before TCR sequencing, CD4+ T cells and CD8+ T cells from peripheral blood were sorted into separate populations. To sequence the TCRbeta CDR3 region, genomic DNA was isolated from the sorted cells. TCRbeta CDR3 regions were sequenced using the immunoSEQ Assay. The clones in this table, taken by TCRdb from immuneACCESS, are in-frame only. Not every clone is retained; where verified, under half of the shortfall comes from an unresolved V gene, and the cause of the rest is unknown. The sample profile shows about 89,000 clones; roughly 88% of them were found once. The ten largest make up about 0.31% of the sample.

The study at large found these results: After ivuxolimab, more expanded clones were found on average in CD8+ T cells than in CD4+ T cells. At doses from 0.1 to 3.0 mg/kg, clonal expansion was seen in both CD4+ and CD8+ blood T cells between baseline and week 6. Which antigens the clonally expanded peripheral T cells were specific for was not determined. In the 0.1-3.0 mg/kg groups, partial responders had among the lowest normalized peripheral clonal expansion, particularly in CD8+ T cells. Low levels of normalized T-cell clonal expansion were also seen in some nonresponding patients.

Details on this clone: No cognate antigen has been identified for it. Per-base qualities were not stored, and no clone one base away is much larger.

This material consisted of CD4+ or CD8+ T cells sorted from blood, taken in a trial of the OX40 agonist ivuxolimab. The source is an adult with an advanced solid tumor such as melanoma, head and neck, liver or kidney cancer.

The nucleotide sequence is given as TGTGCCAGCAGCTTGCCGGGGGGGAACTACGAGCAGTACTTC. The translation is CASSLPGGNYEQYF. The chain employs TRBV5-4 and TRBJ2-7; TRBD2 matches 8 bases in the middle. The CDR3 has 14 amino acids, counting the end cysteine and phenylalanine. The only DNA kept is the CDR3, 42 bases in frame from the first base. The germline V gene (reference sequence) provides CDR1 SGHNT and CDR2 YYREEE. V ends up 1 base short and J 3 bases short, with an unmatched junction base count of 3.